The 12 T cell receptor beta chains below come from one sample, sequenced in a study of blood T cell repertoires in COVID-19. Produced via immunoSEQ multiplex PCR; TCRdb's table is partial and in-frame only. The sample contains approximately 200,000 clones, approximately 80% of which appear only once. Sequenced sample: peripheral blood. Receptors originate from a woman of 80 years or more with COVID-19, enrolled during active disease.

The rearrangement joins TRBV5-1 to TRBJ2-2; tentatively, D is TRBD2 (7 bases). Trimming took off 4 bases at V and 6 bases at J, with 16 bases between the two ends. The CDR3 has 15 amino acids. Per germline, CDR1 SGHRS and CDR2 YFSETQ. CDR3 bases: TGCGCCAGCAGCCTTGGCGGGGGCGTAGCCGGGGAGCTGTTTTTT. This codes for CASSLGGGVAGELFF.

For this clone: The same CDR3 also results from other DNA sequences found in this sample. The chain links TRBV5-1 to TRBJ1-1; possibly TRBD1 for D (5 bases). The CDR3 runs 14 residues. Germline V gives CDR1 SGHRS, CDR2 YFSETQ. Trimming took off 0 bases at V and 2 bases at J, with 8 bases between the two ends. The CDR3 bases are TGCGCCAGCAGCTTGGGCGGGGCTAACACTGAAGCTTTCTTT. Encoded protein: CASSLGGANTEAFF.

This chain uses TRBV13 with TRBJ1-6; D uncertain. Trimming shortened V by 5 bases and J by 11 bases, and 13 bases separated the two germline ends. Looked up from germline, CDR1 is PRHDT and CDR2 is FYEKMQ (reference sequence). CDR3 length equals 13 residues. CDR3 region: CASSTGREPPLHF. The DNA of the CDR3 is TGTGCCAGCAGCACCGGACGGGAGCCACCCCTCCACTTT.

The chain uses TRBV7-6 and TRBJ2-3, with TRBD2 matching 8 bases. Germline loops: CDR1 SGHVS, CDR2 FNYEAQ. Germline trimming cut 1 base from V and 6 bases from J; bases unmatched to any gene: 6. This CDR3 is built from 15 residues. In nucleotides, the CDR3 is TGTGCCAGCAGCTTAGGGGGCGGGAGGTCGGATACGCAGTATTTT. This codes for CASSLGGGRSDTQYF.

The chain combines TRBV5-1 with TRBJ1-2; 9 positions match TRBD1. The CDR3 totals 13 residues. Germline V gene lookup returns CDR1 SGHRS and CDR2 YFSETQ. J was trimmed by 11 bases and V by 4 bases; bases with no gene match: 9. This chain's CDR3 is CASSLGQGREYTF. CDR3 nucleotide sequence: TGCGCCAGCAGCCTCGGACAGGGGAGGGAGTACACCTTC.

This clone was picked up a small number of times. The chain combines TRBV11-2 with TRBJ1-1, with a possible D match to TRBD1 (5 bases). The CDR3 runs to 16 residues. V gave up 6 bases and J gave up 11 bases, with 28 bases separating them. Germline-derived CDR1 and CDR2 are SGHAT and FQNNGV. CDR3 sequence reads: CASRRVTPGLAMGAFF. The CDR3 coding sequence is TGTGCCAGCAGGCGCGTGACCCCGGGACTGGCAATGGGGGCTTTCTTT. Full variable domain (missing parts from reference TRBV11-2 and TRBJ1-1): EAGVAQSPRYKIIEKRQSVAFWCNPISGHATLYWYQQILGQGPKLLIQFQNNGVVDDSQLPKDRFSAERLKGVDSTLKIQPAKLEDSAVYLCASRRVTPGLAMGAFFGQGTRLTVV.

The chain combines TRBV3-1 (or the pseudogene TRBV3-2) with TRBJ1-3; D uncertain. Per germline, CDR1 LGHDT and CDR2 YNNKEL (reference sequence). The V end lost 3 bases, the J end lost 3 bases, and 12 bases lay between the germline ends. This CDR3 has 15 amino acids. Here the CDR3 reads CASSQGAVNGNTIYF. The CDR3 nucleotides read TGTGCCAGCAGCCAGGGAGCAGTAAATGGAAACACCATATATTTT.

This rearrangement joins TRBV5-4 to TRBJ2-7, with 10 nucleotides matching TRBD2. The germline CDR1 and CDR2 sequences are SGHNT and YYREEE (reference sequence). The V gene end was trimmed by 4 bases and the J gene end by 4 bases; junction bases not matched to a gene: 8. The CDR3 consists of 15 residues. The CDR3 DNA follows: TGTGCCAGCAGCCCGGGACTAGCGCCTCTATACGAGCAGTACTTC. Its protein is CASSPGLAPLYEQYF. Full variable domain (missing parts from reference TRBV5-4 and TRBJ2-7): ETGVTQSPTHLIKTRGQQVTLRCSSQSGHNTVSWYQQALGQGPQFIFQYYREEENGRGNFPPRFSGLQFPNYSSELNVNALELDDSALYLCASSPGLAPLYEQYFGPGTRLTVT.

About this clone itself: One end of the junction fails to match germline, which may point to a read error. The gene calls are TRBV4-1 and TRBJ1-4; D is undetermined. CDR3 length: 17 amino acids. Germline lookup yields CDR1 MGHRA and CDR2 YSYEKL. CDR3 region: CASSQDGGGRWVEKLFF. CDR3 DNA: TGCGCCAGCAGTCAAGATGGAGGTGGGAGGTGGGTTGAAAAACTGTTTTTT.

The J gene is TRBJ1-3, the V gene TRBV4-1; D remains ambiguous. V was shortened by 0 bases and J by 0 bases, with 12 bases between the two germline ends. The CDR3 totals 17 residues. Germline V gives CDR1 MGHRA, CDR2 YSYEKL. CDR3 DNA sequence: TGCGCCAGCAGCCAAGAGCCCGGGAGAGGCTCTGGAAACACCATATATTTT. Translation gives CASSQEPGRGSGNTIYF.

The chain links TRBV21-1 to TRBJ2-4; TRBD2, the table's D call, was not compared with the DNA. TRBV21-1 is noted as a pseudogene. This CDR3 is built from 15 residues. The CDR3 is CASSSRNSGGDIQYF. Here the CDR3 DNA reads TGTGCCAGCAGCTCGCGTAACAGCGGGGGAGACATTCAGTACTTC.

The rearrangement links TRBV7-2 to TRBJ1-4; D gene ambiguous. Deletions cut 4 bases from V and 4 bases from J, with 10 bases between. CDR3 length: 14 residues. CDR1 and CDR2 (germline): SGHTA, FQGNSA. This CDR3 is CASSSYRDNEKLFF. CDR3 nucleotides: TGTGCCAGCAGCTCCTACCGGGATAATGAAAAACTGTTTTTT.